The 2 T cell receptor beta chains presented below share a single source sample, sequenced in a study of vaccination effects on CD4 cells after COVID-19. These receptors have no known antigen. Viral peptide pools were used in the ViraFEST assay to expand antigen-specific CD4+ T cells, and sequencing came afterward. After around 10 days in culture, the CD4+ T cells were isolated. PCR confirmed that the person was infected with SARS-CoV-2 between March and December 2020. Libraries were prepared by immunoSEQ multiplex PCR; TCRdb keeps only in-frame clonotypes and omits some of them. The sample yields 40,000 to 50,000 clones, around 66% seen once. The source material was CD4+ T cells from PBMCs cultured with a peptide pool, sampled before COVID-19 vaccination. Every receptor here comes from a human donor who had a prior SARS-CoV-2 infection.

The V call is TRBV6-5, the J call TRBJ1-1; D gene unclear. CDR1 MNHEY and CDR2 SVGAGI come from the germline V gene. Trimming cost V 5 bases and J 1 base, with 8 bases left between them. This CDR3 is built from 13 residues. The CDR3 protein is CASSPTWNTEAFF. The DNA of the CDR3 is TGTGCCAGCAGTCCCACATGGAACACTGAAGCTTTCTTT.

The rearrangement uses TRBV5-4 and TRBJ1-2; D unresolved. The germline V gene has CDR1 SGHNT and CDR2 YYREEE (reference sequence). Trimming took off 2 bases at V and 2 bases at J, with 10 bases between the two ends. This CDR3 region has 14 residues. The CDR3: CASSLSPANYGYTF. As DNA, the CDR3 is TGTGCCAGCAGCTTAAGTCCAGCCAACTATGGCTACACCTTC.